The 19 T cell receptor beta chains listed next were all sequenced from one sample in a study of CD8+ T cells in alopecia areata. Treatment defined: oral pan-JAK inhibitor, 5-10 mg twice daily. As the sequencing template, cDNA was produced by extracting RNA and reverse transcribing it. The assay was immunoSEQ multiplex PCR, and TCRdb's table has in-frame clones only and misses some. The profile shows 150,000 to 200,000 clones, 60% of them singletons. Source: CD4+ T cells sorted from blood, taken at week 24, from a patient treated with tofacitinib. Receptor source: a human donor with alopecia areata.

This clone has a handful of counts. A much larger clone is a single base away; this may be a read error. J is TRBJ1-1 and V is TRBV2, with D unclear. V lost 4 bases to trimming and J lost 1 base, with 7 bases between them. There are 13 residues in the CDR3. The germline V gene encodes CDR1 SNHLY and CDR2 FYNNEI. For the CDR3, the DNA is TGTGCCAGCAGTGCCGACGGGAACACTGAAGCTTTCTTT. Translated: CASSADGNTEAFF.

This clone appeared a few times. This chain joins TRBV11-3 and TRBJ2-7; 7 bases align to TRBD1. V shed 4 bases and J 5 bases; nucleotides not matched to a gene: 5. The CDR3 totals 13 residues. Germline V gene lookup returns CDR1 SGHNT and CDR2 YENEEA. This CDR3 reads CASSSDRVHEQYF. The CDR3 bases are TGTGCCAGCAGCTCAGACAGGGTCCACGAGCAGTACTTC.

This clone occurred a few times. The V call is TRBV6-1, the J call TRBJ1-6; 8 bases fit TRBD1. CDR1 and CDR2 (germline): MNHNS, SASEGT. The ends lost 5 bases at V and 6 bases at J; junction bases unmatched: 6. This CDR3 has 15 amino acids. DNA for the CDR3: TGTGCCAGCAGTCCCCGGGACAGGAGTAATTCACCCCTCCACTTT. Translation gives CASSPRDRSNSPLHF.

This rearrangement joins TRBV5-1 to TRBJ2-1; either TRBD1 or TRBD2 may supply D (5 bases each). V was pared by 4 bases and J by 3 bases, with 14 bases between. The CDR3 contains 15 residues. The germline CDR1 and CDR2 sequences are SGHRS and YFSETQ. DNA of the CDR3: TGCGCCAGCAGCGGCTCCGGGACGGTCTACAATGAGCAGTTCTTC. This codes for CASSGSGTVYNEQFF.

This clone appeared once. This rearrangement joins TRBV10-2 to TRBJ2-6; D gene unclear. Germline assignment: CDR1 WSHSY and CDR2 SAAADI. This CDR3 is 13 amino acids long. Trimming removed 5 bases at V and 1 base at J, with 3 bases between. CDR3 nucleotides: TGCGCCAGCAGTTTATCTGGGGCCAACGTCCTGACTTTC. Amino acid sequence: CASSLSGANVLTF.

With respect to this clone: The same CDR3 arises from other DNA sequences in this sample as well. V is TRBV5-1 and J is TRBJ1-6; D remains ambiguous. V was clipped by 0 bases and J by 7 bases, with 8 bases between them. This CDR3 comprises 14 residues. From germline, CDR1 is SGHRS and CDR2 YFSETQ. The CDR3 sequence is CASSLGQGNSPLHF. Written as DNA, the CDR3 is TGCGCCAGCAGCTTGGGGCAAGGCAATTCACCCCTCCACTTT.

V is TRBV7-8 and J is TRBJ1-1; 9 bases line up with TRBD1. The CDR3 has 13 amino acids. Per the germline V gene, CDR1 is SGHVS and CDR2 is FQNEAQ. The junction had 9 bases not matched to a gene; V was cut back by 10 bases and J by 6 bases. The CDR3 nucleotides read TGTGCCACCCACAGGGGGCTGGTTTCTGAAGCTTTCTTT. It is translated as CATHRGLVSEAFF. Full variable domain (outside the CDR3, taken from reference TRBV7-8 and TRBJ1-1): GAGVSQSPRYKVAKRGQDVALRCDPISGHVSLFWYQQALGQGPEFLTYFQNEAQLDKSGLPSDRFFAERPEGSVSTLKIQRTQQEDSAVYLCATHRGLVSEAFFGQGTRLTVV.

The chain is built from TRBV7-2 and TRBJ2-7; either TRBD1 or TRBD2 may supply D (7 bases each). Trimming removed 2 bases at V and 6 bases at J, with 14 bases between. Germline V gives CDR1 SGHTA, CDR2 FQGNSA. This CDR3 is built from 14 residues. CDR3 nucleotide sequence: TGTGCCAGCAGCTTATGGCAGGGGGGGAGCGAGCAGTACTTC. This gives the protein CASSLWQGGSEQYF. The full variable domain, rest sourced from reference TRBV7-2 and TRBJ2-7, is GAGVSQSPSNKVTEKGKDVELRCDPISGHTALYWYRQSLGQGLEFLIYFQGNSAPDKSGLPSDRFSAERTGGSVSTLTIQRTQQEDSAVYLCASSLWQGGSEQYFGPGTRLTVT.

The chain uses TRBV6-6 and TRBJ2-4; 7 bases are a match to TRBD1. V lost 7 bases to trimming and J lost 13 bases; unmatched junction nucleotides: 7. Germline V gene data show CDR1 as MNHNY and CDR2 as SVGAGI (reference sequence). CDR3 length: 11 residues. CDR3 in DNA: TGTGCCAGCAACTCGGGGACAGTGCAGTACTTC. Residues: CASNSGTVQYF.

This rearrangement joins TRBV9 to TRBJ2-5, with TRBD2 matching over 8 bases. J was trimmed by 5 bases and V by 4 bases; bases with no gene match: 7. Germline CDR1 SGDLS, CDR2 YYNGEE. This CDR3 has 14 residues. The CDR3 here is CASSPGTRRETQYF. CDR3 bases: TGTGCCAGCAGCCCTGGGACTAGACGGGAGACCCAGTACTTC.

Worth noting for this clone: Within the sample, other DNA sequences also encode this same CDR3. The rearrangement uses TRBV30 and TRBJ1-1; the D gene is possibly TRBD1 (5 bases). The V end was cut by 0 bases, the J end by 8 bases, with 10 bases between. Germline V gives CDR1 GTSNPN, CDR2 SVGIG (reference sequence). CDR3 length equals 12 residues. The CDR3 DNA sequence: TGTGCCTGGAGTGTATTTGGGGCAGAAGCTTTCTTT. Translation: CAWSVFGAEAFF. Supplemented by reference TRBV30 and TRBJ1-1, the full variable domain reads SQTIHQWPATLVQPVGSPLSLECTVEGTSNPNLYWYRQAAGRGLQLLFYSVGIGQISSEVPQNLSASRPQDRQFILSSKKLLLSDSGFYLCAWSVFGAEAFFGQGTRLTVV.

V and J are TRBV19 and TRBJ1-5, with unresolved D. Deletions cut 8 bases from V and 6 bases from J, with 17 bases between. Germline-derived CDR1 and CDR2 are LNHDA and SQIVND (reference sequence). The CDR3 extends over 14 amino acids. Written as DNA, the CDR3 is TGTGCCAGTCGGACTTCTCCCCGGGTTCAGCCCCAGCATTTT. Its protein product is CASRTSPRVQPQHF.

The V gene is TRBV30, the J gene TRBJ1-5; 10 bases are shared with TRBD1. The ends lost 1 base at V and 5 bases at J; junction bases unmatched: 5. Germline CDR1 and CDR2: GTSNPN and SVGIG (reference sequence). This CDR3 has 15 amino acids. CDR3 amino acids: CAWSARTGGYQPQHF. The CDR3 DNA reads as TGTGCCTGGAGTGCCCGGACAGGGGGATATCAGCCCCAGCATTTT.

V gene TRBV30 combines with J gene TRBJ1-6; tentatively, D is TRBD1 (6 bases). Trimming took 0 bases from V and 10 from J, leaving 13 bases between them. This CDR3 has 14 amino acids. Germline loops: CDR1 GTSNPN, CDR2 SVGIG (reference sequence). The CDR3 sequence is CAWSVDRIGSPLHF. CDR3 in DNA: TGTGCCTGGAGTGTAGACAGGATTGGATCACCCCTCCACTTT.

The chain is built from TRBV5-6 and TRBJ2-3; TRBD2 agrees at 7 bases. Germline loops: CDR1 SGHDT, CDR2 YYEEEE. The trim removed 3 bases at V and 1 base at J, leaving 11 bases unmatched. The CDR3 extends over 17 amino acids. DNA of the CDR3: TGTGCCAGCAGCTCGACCCGGACTAGACGAGGCACAGATACGCAGTATTTT. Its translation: CASSSTRTRRGTDTQYF. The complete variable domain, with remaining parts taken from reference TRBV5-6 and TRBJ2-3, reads DAGVTQSPTHLIKTRGQQVTLRCSPKSGHDTVSWYQQALGQGPQFIFQYYEEEERQRGNFPDRFSGHQFPNYSSELNVNALLLGDSALYLCASSSTRTRRGTDTQYFGPGTRLTVL.

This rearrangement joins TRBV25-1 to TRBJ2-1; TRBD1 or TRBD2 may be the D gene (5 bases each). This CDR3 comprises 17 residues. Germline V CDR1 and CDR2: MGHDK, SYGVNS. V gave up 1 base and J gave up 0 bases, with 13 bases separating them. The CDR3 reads CASSESSRDHSYNEQFF. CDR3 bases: TGTGCCAGCAGTGAATCATCCCGGGACCACTCCTACAATGAGCAGTTCTTC.

The CDR3 protein is CSGMTDPRANVLTF. In DNA, the CDR3 is TGCAGCGGCATGACCGATCCGAGGGCCAACGTCCTGACTTTC. V and J are TRBV29-1 and TRBJ2-6; D uncertain. The CDR3 has 14 amino acids. Trimming removed 7 bases from V and 5 bases from J, with 15 bases in between. The germline CDR1 and CDR2 sequences are SQVTM and ANQGSEA. Full variable domain (missing parts from reference TRBV29-1 and TRBJ2-6): SAVISQKPSRDICQRGTSLTIQCQVDSQVTMMFWYRQQPGQSLTLIATANQGSEATYESGFVIDKFPISRPNLTFSTLTVSNMSPEDSSIYLCSGMTDPRANVLTFGAGSRLTVL.

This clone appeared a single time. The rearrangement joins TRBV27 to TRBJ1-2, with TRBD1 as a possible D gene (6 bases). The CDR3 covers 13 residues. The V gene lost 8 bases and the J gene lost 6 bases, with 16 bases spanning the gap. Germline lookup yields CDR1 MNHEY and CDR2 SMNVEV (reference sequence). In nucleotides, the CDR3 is TGTGCCAGCGCCAGAGGGGGGTGGGATGGCTACACCTTC. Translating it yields CASARGGWDGYTF.

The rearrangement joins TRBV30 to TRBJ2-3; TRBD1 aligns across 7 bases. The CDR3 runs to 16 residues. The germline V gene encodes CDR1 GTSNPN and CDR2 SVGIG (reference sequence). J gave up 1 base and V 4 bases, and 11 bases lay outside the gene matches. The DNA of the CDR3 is TGTGCCTGGACCCCTCACGGGACAGTCGGCACAGATACGCAGTATTTT. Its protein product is CAWTPHGTVGTDTQYF.